The 11 T cell receptor beta chains below come from one sample, sequenced in a study of blood T cell repertoires in COVID-19. Profiling relied on immunoSEQ multiplex PCR, and the TCRdb table lists in-frame clones only, not all of them. The data contain about 200,000 clones, roughly four fifths of them seen just once; the ten biggest clones take up over 9.5%. The material sequenced was peripheral blood. All receptors come from a woman in her forties with acute or convalescent COVID-19.

The J gene is TRBJ2-2, the V gene TRBV5-4; D is ambiguous. Germline loops: CDR1 SGHNT, CDR2 YYREEE (reference sequence). V gave up 2 bases and J gave up 7 bases, with 3 bases separating them. The CDR3 runs 11 residues. The CDR3 loop is CASSFLGELFF. CDR3 bases: TGTGCCAGCAGCTTTCTCGGGGAGCTGTTTTTT.

The gene calls are TRBV7-2 and TRBJ2-1; D is possibly TRBD1 (6 bases). CDR1 SGHTA and CDR2 FQGNSA come from the germline V gene. Trimming removed 5 bases from V and 6 bases from J, with 14 bases in between. The length of the CDR3 is 14 residues. The CDR3: CASSPLSGANEQFF. The CDR3, as DNA: TGTGCCAGCAGCCCACTATCAGGGGCCAATGAGCAGTTCTTC.

This rearrangement joins TRBV18 to TRBJ2-7; the match to TRBD1 covers 10 bases. This CDR3 is built from 14 residues. The V gene end was trimmed by 3 bases and the J gene end by 5 bases; junction bases not matched to a gene: 4. CDR1 is KGHSH and CDR2 is LQKENI in the germline V gene. CDR3 DNA sequence: TGTGCCAGCTCACCCGACAGGGGGCGCGACGAGCAGTACTTC. As protein: CASSPDRGRDEQYF.

The chain couples TRBV20-1 to TRBJ2-4; D is unclear. This CDR3 is 15 amino acids long. The V gene's germline CDR1 is DFQATT and CDR2 SNEGSKA (reference sequence). V dropped 3 bases and J dropped 0 bases, with 12 bases sitting between them. DNA for the CDR3: TGCAGTGCTAGTCTAGGCCGGTTAGCCAAAAACATTCAGTACTTC. Translating it yields CSASLGRLAKNIQYF.

This sequence joins TRBV6-2 or TRBV6-3 and TRBJ2-7; TRBD2 aligns across 11 bases. This CDR3 spans 15 amino acids. The ends lost 5 bases at V and 3 bases at J; junction bases unmatched: 6. CDR1 is MNHEY and CDR2 is SVGEGT in the germline V gene. The CDR3 region has the DNA TGTGCCAGCAGTGATCCTAGCGGGGGGATCTACGAGCAGTACTTC. This translates into CASSDPSGGIYEQYF.

The genes are TRBV30 and TRBJ1-5; TRBD1 is a possible D gene (6 bases). Trimming shortened V by 7 bases and J by 2 bases, and 12 bases separated the two germline ends. Germline CDR1 reads GTSNPN; CDR2 reads SVGIG (reference sequence). This CDR3 has 13 amino acids. The CDR3 loop is CALQGQGNQPQHF. DNA of the CDR3: TGTGCCTTACAGGGTCAAGGCAATCAGCCCCAGCATTTT.

As to this clone: A junction boundary mismatches the germline segment, possibly from a read error. This sequence joins TRBV19 and TRBJ2-7; 8 nucleotides match TRBD1. The CDR3 is 14 amino acids. Germline V gene data show CDR1 as LNHDA and CDR2 as SQIVND (reference sequence). The CDR3 region is CASSIGQGGGEQYF. DNA of the CDR3: TGTGCCAGTAGTATTGGACAGGGAGGAGGCGAGCAGTACTTT.

This clone has only a few counts. The chain couples TRBV27 to TRBJ2-2, with D possibly matching TRBD2 (5 bases). The CDR3 sequence is 15 residues long. Between the trimmed V and J ends, which lost 3 bases and 2 bases, there was a span of 10 bases. Germline CDR1 reads MNHEY; CDR2 reads SMNVEV (reference sequence). This chain's CDR3 is CASSLGGLNTGELFF. CDR3 bases: TGTGCCAGCAGTTTGGGCGGACTCAACACCGGGGAGCTGTTTTTT.

The chain carries TRBV19 and TRBJ2-7; a weak D match, TRBD1 (6 bases). The CDR3 contains 13 residues. The V gene's germline CDR1 is LNHDA and CDR2 SQIVND (reference sequence). V was shortened by 6 bases and J by 7 bases, with 16 bases between the two germline ends. The CDR3 DNA follows: TGTGCCAGTAGGAGGGACACCTCGGGGGAGCAGTACTTC. Translated, it gives CASRRDTSGEQYF.

The chain has TRBV7-6 and TRBJ2-1, with D perhaps matching TRBD2 (5 bases). The CDR3 sequence is 15 residues long. Between the trimmed V and J ends, which lost 1 base and 6 bases, there was a span of 13 bases. CDR1 is SGHVS, CDR2 FNYEAQ, per germline. Here the CDR3 reads CASSLGTAPFNEQFF. The CDR3, as DNA: TGTGCCAGCAGCTTAGGGACTGCACCGTTCAATGAGCAGTTCTTC.

The CDR3 bases are TGTGCCAGCAGTGAAGGGGGCAGCGCGCGGACTGAAGCTTTCTTT. This translates into CASSEGGSARTEAFF. The chain has TRBV6-1 and TRBJ1-1; a weak D match, TRBD1 (5 bases). V was clipped by 1 base and J by 5 bases, with 14 bases between them. The CDR3 length is 15 residues. The germline gives CDR1 MNHNS, CDR2 SASEGT.